This TCR beta chain was documented in a study of T cell responses to AZD1222 COVID-19 vaccine. Germline V gene lookup returns CDR1 MGHRA and CDR2 YSYEKL. The germline V and J ends were trimmed by 1 base and 10 bases, with 22 bases remaining between them. The length of the CDR3 is 17 residues. Generated by immunoSEQ multiplex PCR, the TCRdb table keeps only in-frame clones and is missing some. In the table there are approximately 170,000 clones, about 83% of which are singletons. This receptor was obtained from an adult who received the AZD1222 COVID-19 vaccine. This chain joins TRBV4-1 and TRBJ2-2; D remains ambiguous. This specimen consisted of peripheral blood, obtained 28 days after the second AZD1222 dose. The CDR3 DNA follows: TGCGCCAGCAGCCAAGTGGCGGTAAGGGTAGGGAATCAGGAGCTGTTTTTT. Translated: CASSQVAVRVGNQELFF.